Given below is one TCR beta chain in context. The antigen is undetermined. Germline-derived CDR1 and CDR2 are MDHEN and SYDVKM. This CDR3 is 15 amino acids long. After removal of 3 bases from V and 4 bases from J, the junction contained 5 bases not matched to a gene. The data are from a study of cytomegalovirus exposure and HLA in healthy donors. Study results and limitations: Among the most significant clusters, several appeared linked to common viral pathogens in a later analysis. Cytomegalovirus association was assigned to around 150 TCR beta chains.

Vbeta (60) and Jbeta (13) primers were used in the PCR. How the authors handled the data: Unique TCR beta chains numbered about 72 million in a later analysis, with some 9.9 million shared. The table came from immunoSEQ multiplex PCR; TCRdb's copy has only in-frame clones and leaves some out. The V and J calls and clone size were taken over from that table, and D and trimming were inferred from the DNA. The table records about 110,000 clones, 15% of them present only once. Sequencing was carried out using PBMCs. This chain connects TRBV28 to TRBJ2-2; TRBD2 matches at 7 bases. The TCR was taken from a woman between 18 and 29 years old in good health and CMV-seronegative. As DNA, the CDR3 is TGTGCCAGCAGTTTCGGGGGGAGGGCCACCGGGGAGCTGTTTTTT. Translated, it gives CASSFGGRATGELFF. Together with reference TRBV28 and TRBJ2-2, the CDR3 gives the full variable domain: DVKVTQSSRYLVKRTGEKVFLECVQDMDHENMFWYRQDPGLGLRLIYFSYDVKMKEKGDIPEGYSVSREKKERFSLILESASTNQTSMYLCASSFGGRATGELFFGEGSRLTVL.